These T cell receptor beta chains were read from a single sample in a study of blood T cell repertoires in COVID-19. Sequencing used immunoSEQ multiplex PCR; TCRdb keeps in-frame clones, though not all of them. The sample includes more than 200,000 clones, 84% of them seen just once. The material sequenced was peripheral blood. Source of these receptors: a woman in her 40s who had recovered from COVID-19. CDR3s include the opening cysteine and the closing phenylalanine or tryptophan. The D gene is left open where the match is weak. For some rows the clone size is stated as once, few or many, or as a class when expanded; others skip it.

>TRBV6-5|.|.|TRBJ1-2
CASSYSPGVHGGYTF
TGTGCCAGCAGTTACTCCCCGGGGGTTCACGGTGGCTACACCTTC
>TRBV12-3/TRBV12-4|.|.|TRBJ2-7
CASSLARPYEQYF
TGTGCCAGCAGTTTAGCGAGGCCCTACGAGCAGTACTTC
>TRBV28|TRBD2|.|TRBJ2-7
CASSPSGWRGDSYEQYF
TGTGCCAGCAGTCCGTCCGGTTGGCGGGGGGACTCCTACGAGCAGTACTTC
>TRBV18|TRBD1|.|TRBJ1-2
CASSLQGASGYTF
TGTGCCAGCTCACTACAGGGGGCGAGTGGCTACACCTTC
>TRBV21-1|.|.|TRBJ2-4
CASSKKGGTQGETLAKNIQYF
TGTGCCAGCAGCAAAAAGGGGGGGACGCAGGGTGAAACCCTAGCCAAAAACATTCAGTACTTC
>TRBV19|TRBD1|few|TRBJ1-1
CASSHQGARTEAFF
TGTGCCAGTAGTCATCAGGGGGCTCGGACTGAAGCTTTCTTT
>TRBV2|.|.|TRBJ2-7
CASRVNREREQYF
TGTGCCAGCAGGGTTAACAGGGAACGCGAGCAGTACTTC
>TRBV30|.|.|TRBJ1-1
CAWSVLWGGTEAFF
TGTGCCTGGAGTGTACTCTGGGGAGGCACTGAAGCTTTCTTT
>TRBV7-9|.|few|TRBJ2-6
CASSSKGAGANVLTF
TGTGCCAGCAGCTCGAAGGGGGCTGGGGCCAACGTCCTGACTTTC
>TRBV7-8|TRBD1|few|TRBJ1-4
CASSLRTGGQKLFF
TGTGCCAGCAGCTTACGGACAGGGGGCCAAAAACTGTTTTTT
>TRBV5-1|.|.|TRBJ1-4
CASSLEAVNEKLFF
TGCGCCAGCAGCTTGGAAGCGGTCAATGAAAAACTGTTTTTT
>TRBV5-4|TRBD1|.|TRBJ1-4
CASSPGTEKGKLFF
TGTGCCAGCAGCCCCGGGACAGAAAAAGGAAAACTGTTTTTT
>TRBV9|TRBD2|.|TRBJ2-1
CASSGSGSSYNEQFF
TGTGCCAGCAGCGGGAGCGGGAGCTCCTACAATGAGCAGTTCTTC
>TRBV5-6|TRBD1|.|TRBJ2-2
CASSPPLDRGLHTGELFF
TGTGCCAGCAGTCCCCCTTTGGACAGGGGGTTACACACCGGGGAGCTGTTTTTT
>TRBV6-4|.|.|TRBJ1-1
CASRWQNTEAFF
TGTGCCAGCCGTTGGCAGAACACTGAAGCTTTCTTT
>TRBV18|TRBD1|.|TRBJ1-2
CASSPGTGGLDYGYTF
TGTGCCAGCTCACCTGGGACAGGGGGACTTGACTATGGCTACACCTTC
>TRBV3-1/TRBV3-2|.|.|TRBJ2-1
CASSQELAPYNEQFF
TGTGCCAGCAGCCAAGAACTAGCACCATACAATGAGCAGTTCTTC
>TRBV18|.|.|TRBJ1-1
CASSPQTRMNTEAFF
TGTGCCAGCTCACCACAGACAAGAATGAACACTGAAGCTTTCTTT
>TRBV6-6|.|once|TRBJ1-2
CASSLLWNYGYTF
TGTGCCAGCAGTTTACTCTGGAACTATGGCTACACCTTC
>TRBV19|TRBD2|.|TRBJ2-7
CASSPAGVYEQYF
TGTGCCAGTAGTCCAGCGGGGGTGTACGAGCAGTACTTC
>TRBV7-3|TRBD1|.|TRBJ2-3
CASSPQTGAGDTQYF
TGTGCCAGCAGCCCTCAGACAGGGGCTGGAGATACGCAGTATTTT
>TRBV4-2|.|few|TRBJ1-2
CASSLTGSPGDYGYTF
TGTGCCAGCAGCCTTACAGGGTCCCCTGGGGACTATGGCTACACCTTC
>TRBV7-8|TRBD1|.|TRBJ2-3
CASSLVPQGAGTDTQYF
TGTGCCAGCAGCTTAGTCCCACAGGGGGCGGGGACAGATACGCAGTATTTT
>TRBV7-2|.|.|TRBJ1-2
CASSFFYGYTF
TGTGCCAGCAGCTTCTTTTATGGCTACACCTTC
>TRBV3-1/TRBV3-2|TRBD1|.|TRBJ1-2
CASSQDTGTGIVYGYTF
TGTGCCAGCAGCCAAGATACTGGGACAGGGATTGTCTATGGCTACACCTTC
>TRBV27|TRBD1|.|TRBJ1-2
CASSLSTGGWYGYTF
TGTGCCAGCAGTTTATCGACAGGGGGTTGGTATGGCTACACCTTC
>TRBV4-3|TRBD2|.|TRBJ2-3
CASSQGTSGGAVQYF
TGCGCCAGCAGCCAAGGGACTAGCGGGGGGGCAGTGCAGTATTTT
>TRBV7-2|TRBD2|few|TRBJ2-2
CASSTKWVGGGAGELFF
TGTGCCAGCAGCACTAAATGGGTTGGCGGGGGGGCCGGGGAGCTGTTTTTT
>TRBV7-2|TRBD2|.|TRBJ2-1
CASSLEVRGEEQFF
TGTGCCAGCAGCTTAGAGGTCCGGGGGGAAGAGCAGTTCTTC
>TRBV6-2/TRBV6-3|TRBD1|.|TRBJ1-1
CASSNRGETEAFF
TGTGCCAGCAGTAACAGGGGAGAGACTGAAGCTTTCTTT
>TRBV5-1|.|few|TRBJ1-1
CASSLEPDRFQSAFF
TGCGCCAGCAGCTTGGAGCCAGACAGATTCCAAAGCGCTTTCTTT
>TRBV6-2/TRBV6-3|.|.|TRBJ1-3
CASSFPGAGNTIYF
TGTGCCAGCAGTTTTCCAGGGGCGGGAAACACCATATATTTT
>TRBV7-6|TRBD1|.|TRBJ1-2
CASSLSKGAPYGYTF
TGTGCCAGCAGCTTGTCAAAGGGGGCGCCCTATGGCTACACCTTC
>TRBV10-3|.|few|TRBJ2-7
CAISRDSYEQYF
TGTGCCATCTCGAGAGACTCCTACGAGCAGTACTTC
>TRBV11-3|TRBD1|.|TRBJ2-5
CASSFEQGLQETQYF
TGTGCCAGCAGCTTCGAACAGGGGCTCCAAGAGACCCAGTACTTC
>TRBV12-3/TRBV12-4|.|once|TRBJ2-7
CASSFSGIYEQYF
TGTGCCAGCAGTTTCTCCGGGATCTACGAGCAGTACTTC
>TRBV5-4|.|.|TRBJ1-2
CASRPGRGSFGYTF
TGTGCCAGCAGACCTGGACGAGGGTCCTTTGGCTACACCTTC
>TRBV15|TRBD2|.|TRBJ2-2
CATSRPLGLAGGRRTGELFF
TGTGCCACCAGCAGACCCTTGGGACTAGCGGGGGGGAGAAGGACCGGGGAGCTGTTTTTT
>TRBV6-6|.|.|TRBJ1-1
CASISRRDTEAFF
TGTGCCAGCATCTCGAGGAGGGACACTGAAGCTTTCTTT
>TRBV5-1|.|.|TRBJ1-6
CASSFKGEGNSPLHF
TGCGCCAGCAGCTTTAAGGGGGAGGGGAATTCACCCCTCCACTTT
>TRBV5-1|TRBD1|.|TRBJ1-1
CASSLEGAGEAFF
TGCGCCAGCAGCTTGGAGGGGGCGGGGGAAGCTTTCTTT
>TRBV18|.|.|TRBJ1-3
CASSHRRDNSGNTIYF
TGTGCCAGCTCACACAGAAGGGACAACTCTGGAAACACCATATATTTT
>TRBV28|.|.|TRBJ1-6
CASSQWLGARDSYNSPLHF
TGTGCCAGCAGCCAGTGGTTGGGGGCGAGGGACTCCTATAATTCACCCCTCCACTTT
>TRBV6-5|TRBD1|.|TRBJ2-7
CASSLDRGTYEQYF
TGTGCCAGCAGTCTGGACAGGGGAACCTACGAGCAGTACTTC
>TRBV7-2|TRBD2|once|TRBJ2-7
CASSQGGLAYHEQYF
TGTGCCAGCAGCCAGGGCGGACTAGCATACCACGAGCAGTACTTC